These 28 T cell receptor beta chains came from one sample sequenced in a study of shared clonotypes between healthy human individuals (TCRdb year 2020). Receptor amplification or capture employed the immunoSEQ multiplex PCR assay. Held by TCRdb, this immuneACCESS table contains in-frame sequences only and omits some clones. Under half of the omission traces to an unresolved V gene where checked; the cause of the rest is unknown. The sample data list fewer than 700,000 clones, and around 78% of these were observed just once. More than 10% of the sample is held by the ten biggest clonotypes. The sample comprised PBMCs. Receptors were obtained from a woman aged 40 to 50 in good health. Some clones in this sample may be carry-over from other donors' samples.

This clone came up a few times. This chain joins TRBV5-1 and TRBJ1-1, with a weak D call TRBD1 (6 bases). Germline-derived CDR1 and CDR2 are SGHRS and YFSETQ. The CDR3 loop spans 12 amino acids. Trimming left V 4 bases short and J 5 bases short, with 9 bases between. The CDR3 loop reads CASSRGQTEAFF. CDR3 in DNA: TGCGCCAGCAGCCGGGGGCAGACTGAAGCTTTCTTT.

This chain connects TRBV7-3 to TRBJ2-7; 7 positions agree with TRBD2. After removal of 6 bases from V and 2 bases from J, the junction contained 4 bases not matched to a gene. From germline, CDR1 is SGHTA and CDR2 FQGTGA. The CDR3 loop spans 13 amino acids. The CDR3 nucleotides are TGTGCCAGCAGTCCTAGCGGTACCTACGAGCAGTACTTC. Its translation is CASSPSGTYEQYF.

A note on this clone: A far larger clone differs by one base, so this is likely a read error. The same CDR3 also results from other DNA sequences found in this sample. This rearrangement joins TRBV11-2 to TRBJ2-4, with 10 bases that match TRBD1. This CDR3 has 15 residues. In germline, CDR1 is SGHAT, CDR2 FQNNGV. Trimming at V came to 2 bases and at J to 10 bases, leaving 8 bases not matched to a gene. CDR3 nucleotides: TGTGCCAGCAGCTTACCCTGGGACAGGGGACCTATTCAGTACTTC. It codes for CASSLPWDRGPIQYF.

The chain couples TRBV11-3 to TRBJ2-1; a possible D gene is TRBD2 (6 bases). The germline CDR1 and CDR2 sequences are SGHNT and YENEEA. There are 16 residues in the CDR3. Trimming took off 0 bases at V and 5 bases at J, with 14 bases between the two ends. CDR3 amino acids: CASSLDRGLSNNEQFF. In nucleotides, the CDR3 is TGTGCCAGCAGCTTAGATCGGGGGTTGTCTAACAATGAGCAGTTCTTC.

The CDR3 DNA sequence: TGTGCCAGCTCACGAAGGACTGACCAGAACACCGGGGAGCTGTTTTTT. Its translation: CASSRRTDQNTGELFF. This chain connects TRBV18 to TRBJ2-2; D is perhaps TRBD2 (5 bases). Germline-derived CDR1 and CDR2 are KGHSH and LQKENI. The CDR3 loop spans 16 amino acids. The germline V and J ends were trimmed by 4 bases and 1 base, with 13 bases remaining between them.

This chain uses TRBV21-1 with TRBJ1-2; TRBD1 is taken as the D call from the table, unchecked against the DNA. TRBV21-1 is recorded as a pseudogene. The CDR3 contains 17 residues. CDR3 coding DNA: TGTGCCAGCACCCTGACATTGGGGGCGCACCCGGTAGATGGCTACACCTTC. It is translated as CASTLTLGAHPVDGYTF.

The V call is TRBV4-3, the J call TRBJ1-5, with TRBD1 as a possible D gene (5 bases). The CDR3 runs 16 residues. V shed 0 bases and J shed 4 bases, with 13 bases lying between them. Germline V gene sequence: CDR1 LGHNA, CDR2 YSLEER. CDR3 sequence reads: CASSQDLGRANQPQHF. CDR3 DNA: TGCGCCAGCAGCCAAGATTTAGGCAGGGCAAATCAGCCCCAGCATTTT.

The chain recombines TRBV5-4 with TRBJ1-4, with D maybe TRBD1 (6 bases). Trimming left V 4 bases short and J 0 bases short, with 13 bases between. The CDR3 is 16 amino acids. The germline CDR1 and CDR2 sequences are SGHNT and YYREEE (reference sequence). Written as DNA, the CDR3 is TGTGCCAGCAGCCGCCGAGGGGGTACAACTAATGAAAAACTGTTTTTT. It is translated as CASSRRGGTTNEKLFF.

CDR3 sequence: CASSWTARGGNEQFF. CDR3 nucleotides: TGTGCCAGCAGTTGGACAGCCCGAGGTGGCAATGAGCAGTTCTTC. The chain combines TRBV25-1 with TRBJ2-1; weak D call: TRBD1 (6 bases). This CDR3 contains 15 residues. The V gene's germline CDR1 is MGHDK and CDR2 SYGVNS. Trimming cost V 5 bases and J 6 bases, with 17 bases left between them.

The chain has TRBV7-3 and TRBJ2-1, with 8 bases that match TRBD2. Looked up from germline, CDR1 is SGHTA and CDR2 is FQGTGA. V trimming: 5 bases; J trimming: 6 bases; junction bases outside the gene matches: 9. The CDR3 contains 15 residues. The CDR3 loop reads CASSARSGRSNEQFF. CDR3 sequence (DNA): TGTGCCAGCAGCGCAAGAAGCGGGAGATCCAATGAGCAGTTCTTC. Complete variable domain (other parts from reference TRBV7-3 and TRBJ2-1): GAGVSQTPSNKVTEKGKYVELRCDPISGHTALYWYRQSLGQGPEFLIYFQGTGAADDSGLPNDRFFAVRPEGSVSTLKIQRTERGDSAVYLCASSARSGRSNEQFFGPGTRLTVL.

This clone was counted a single time. The chain carries TRBV7-2 and TRBJ1-5; the D is unclear. Trimming pared 0 bases from V and 0 bases from J, leaving 15 bases between. Germline V gene lookup returns CDR1 SGHTA and CDR2 FQGNSA. The CDR3 sequence is 18 residues long. DNA for the CDR3: TGTGCCAGCAGCTTAGCGGCGACGGATACATATAGCAATCAGCCCCAGCATTTT. Translation: CASSLAATDTYSNQPQHF.

This clone was counted ten times or more. The same CDR3 also results from other DNA sequences found in this sample. J is TRBJ2-5 and V is TRBV30; 7 nucleotides agree with TRBD1. The CDR3 runs to 13 residues. V dropped 1 base and J dropped 1; count of bases not matched to a gene: 0. CDR1 and CDR2 from the germline V gene are GTSNPN and SVGIG (reference sequence). CDR3 loop: CAWSGDSQETQYF. In DNA, the CDR3 is TGTGCCTGGAGTGGGGACAGCCAAGAGACCCAGTACTTC.

As to this clone: This sample also contains other DNA sequences that code for the same CDR3. The chain uses TRBV5-1 and TRBJ2-7; no reliable D call. This CDR3 contains 14 residues. Germline V lookup: CDR1 SGHRS, CDR2 YFSETQ. Trimming left V 0 bases short and J 0 bases short, with 7 bases between. The CDR3 nucleotides read TGCGCCAGCAGCTTGGGTGACTTCTCCTACGAGCAGTACTTC. It encodes CASSLGDFSYEQYF.

J is TRBJ1-2 and V is TRBV9; no clear D. The CDR3 covers 13 residues. Trimming shortened V by 3 bases and J by 8 bases, and 14 bases separated the two germline ends. Germline CDR1 is SGDLS and CDR2 is YYNGEE. The DNA of the CDR3 is TGTGCCAGCAGCGCGAACCCGATAGGCGGCTACACCTTC. Translating gives CASSANPIGGYTF.

The V call is TRBV13, the J call TRBJ2-7, with D perhaps matching TRBD1 or TRBD2 (6 bases each). Germline V gives CDR1 PRHDT, CDR2 FYEKMQ (reference sequence). V gave up 6 bases and J gave up 2 bases, with 14 bases separating them. This CDR3 is 14 amino acids long. CDR3 in DNA: TGTGCCAGCAGGGGGGCCGGGAGCCCCTACGAGCAGTACTTC. Amino acid sequence: CASRGAGSPYEQYF.

The chain joins TRBV5-1 to TRBJ2-1, with a possible D match to TRBD2 (5 bases). The germline gives CDR1 SGHRS, CDR2 YFSETQ. The V end lost 5 bases, the J end lost 0 bases, and 12 bases lay between the germline ends. The CDR3 runs 15 residues. In DNA form, the CDR3 reads TGCGCCAGCAGTAGTATGGGGAGCTCCTACAATGAGCAGTTCTTC. Protein product: CASSSMGSSYNEQFF.

This clone was detected only a few times. This rearrangement joins TRBV6-1 to TRBJ2-3, with 8 nucleotides matching TRBD1. The CDR3 is 13 amino acids. The V segment lost 7 bases and the J segment 8 bases; nucleotides outside the gene matches: 8. Looked up from germline, CDR1 is MNHNS and CDR2 is SASEGT. CDR3 sequence: CASKDRAQGTQYF. The CDR3 bases are TGTGCCAGCAAGGACAGGGCACAGGGTACGCAGTATTTT.

This sequence joins TRBV6-6 and TRBJ1-5, with a possible D match to TRBD1 (5 bases). Between the trimmed V and J ends, which lost 5 bases and 1 base, there was a span of 9 bases. Germline loops: CDR1 MNHNY, CDR2 SVGAGI (reference sequence). CDR3 length equals 14 residues. CDR3 amino acids: CASSTRQSNQPQHF. The CDR3 region has the DNA TGTGCCAGCAGTACTCGACAGAGCAATCAGCCCCAGCATTTT.

This clone was counted once. The V and J genes are TRBV27 and TRBJ2-7, with 11 bases that match TRBD1. The V gene end was trimmed by 4 bases and the J gene end by 0 bases; junction bases not matched to a gene: 8. The CDR3 is 17 amino acids. The germline V gene encodes CDR1 MNHEY and CDR2 SMNVEV (reference sequence). The CDR3 region is CASSSRPGTGGSYEQYF. CDR3 nucleotides: TGTGCCAGCAGTTCCCGACCCGGGACAGGGGGCTCCTACGAGCAGTACTTC.

V gene TRBV29-1 combines with J gene TRBJ2-5; D is perhaps TRBD1 (6 bases). V was pared by 2 bases and J by 5 bases, with 9 bases between. CDR3 length equals 12 residues. CDR1 and CDR2 (germline): SQVTM, ANQGSEA. In nucleotides, the CDR3 is TGCAGCGTTGAACAGGGGTCGGAGACCCAGTACTTC. This sequence encodes CSVEQGSETQYF.

Concerning this clone: Given a much more abundant clone one base away, this may be a read error. The rearrangement links TRBV6-1 to TRBJ2-2; the match to TRBD2 covers 9 bases. The CDR3 extends over 16 amino acids. CDR1 MNHNS and CDR2 SASEGT come from the germline V gene. CDR3 bases: TGTGCCAGCAGTGGGTTAGCGGGAGATGACACCGGGGAGCTGCTTTTT. Translated: CASSGLAGDDTGELLF.

This chain links TRBV6-1 with TRBJ2-1; D is undetermined. The CDR3 length is 13 residues. Germline-derived CDR1 and CDR2 are MNHNS and SASEGT. V was shortened by 2 bases and J by 10 bases, with 12 bases between the two germline ends. The CDR3 here is CASSESLLLEQFF. CDR3 DNA: TGTGCCAGCAGTGAAAGTCTTTTGCTCGAGCAGTTCTTC.

The gene calls are TRBV10-3 and TRBJ2-7, with 10 bases identical to TRBD1. Trimming took 5 bases from V and 2 from J; bases not matched to a gene: 3. This CDR3 is 14 amino acids long. Germline V gives CDR1 ENHRY, CDR2 SYGVKD. CDR3 DNA: TGTGCCATCAGTCGGACAGGGGGAACCTACGAGCAGTACTTC. It yields the protein CAISRTGGTYEQYF.

The rearrangement joins TRBV5-3 to TRBJ1-1; tentative D call: TRBD1 (5 bases). TRBV5-3 is an ORF; its function is uncertain. The CDR3 is 14 amino acids. V was clipped by 3 bases and J by 3 bases, with 12 bases between them. CDR3 in DNA: TGTGCCAGAAGCTCGCGCAGGGTAGACACTGAAGCTTTCTTT. Protein sequence: CARSSRRVDTEAFF.

V and J are TRBV5-4 and TRBJ2-3; a possible D gene is TRBD2 (6 bases). The CDR3 length is 16 residues. The V gene lost 0 bases and the J gene lost 1 base, with 12 bases spanning the gap. CDR1 and CDR2 (germline): SGHNT, YYREEE (reference sequence). This CDR3 reads CASSLEGRGRTDTQYF. CDR3 bases: TGTGCCAGCAGCTTGGAAGGGCGGGGCCGCACAGATACGCAGTATTTT.

On this clone: This CDR3 is also generated by other DNA sequences in the sample. The rearrangement joins TRBV7-9 to TRBJ1-4, with D perhaps matching TRBD1 (5 bases). The V end lost 1 base, the J end lost 8 bases, and 11 bases lay between the germline ends. The CDR3 is made up of 14 amino acids. CDR1 and CDR2 (germline): SEHNR, FQNEAQ (reference sequence). CDR3 bases: TGTGCCAGCAGCTTAGGCCAGGGAGAGGAAAAACTGTTTTTT. Protein: CASSLGQGEEKLFF.

The gene calls are TRBV5-6 and TRBJ1-1; D possibly corresponds to TRBD1 (6 bases). The CDR3 spans 14 residues. V was cut by 4 bases and J by 3 bases, with 13 bases left in between. The V gene's germline CDR1 is SGHDT and CDR2 YYEEEE. CDR3 in amino acids: CASSPPAGDTEAFF. CDR3 DNA sequence: TGTGCCAGCAGCCCCCCGGCAGGGGACACTGAAGCTTTCTTT.

The V call is TRBV25-1, the J call TRBJ2-7, with TRBD1 matching 10 bases. The germline CDR1 and CDR2 sequences are MGHDK and SYGVNS. V was clipped by 4 bases and J by 6 bases; unmatched bases: 6. The CDR3 is made up of 14 amino acids. In DNA form, the CDR3 reads TGTGCCAGCAGTGGTCCGGGACAGGGGTTCGAGCAGTACTTC. Its protein is CASSGPGQGFEQYF.